These 7 T cell receptor beta chains were sequenced from one sample in a study of blood T cell repertoires in COVID-19. TCRdb's copy holds only in-frame clones and misses some; the assay was immunoSEQ multiplex PCR. Of 35,000 to 45,000 clones in the sample, roughly 68% were seen once. Sequencing used peripheral blood. Source of these receptors: a man aged 80 or over with acute or convalescent COVID-19.

The rearrangement uses TRBV28 and TRBJ1-1; 7 positions match TRBD1. The CDR3 sequence is 14 residues long. From germline, CDR1 is MDHEN and CDR2 SYDVKM. With 7 bases clipped from V and 4 bases from J, the junction kept 9 bases outside the gene matches. CDR3 DNA sequence: TGTGCCAGCAAGGGTAGGGGGCTGAGCACTGAAGCTTTCTTT. Protein product: CASKGRGLSTEAFF.

This clone is medium-sized (0.01 to 0.1%) by share. This chain links TRBV5-1 with TRBJ1-6; D is uncertain. CDR1 and CDR2 from the germline V gene are SGHRS and YFSETQ. Trimming removed 5 bases from V and 4 bases from J, with 13 bases in between. The CDR3 is 15 residues long. Here the CDR3 DNA reads TGCGCCAGCAGGTCAGAGGATCGGTATAATTCACCCCTCCACTTT. It translates to CASRSEDRYNSPLHF.

The chain employs TRBV6-2 or TRBV6-3 and TRBJ1-5; 7 bases agree with TRBD1. The CDR3 has 16 residues. Germline V gives CDR1 MNHEY, CDR2 SVGEGT. V trimming: 0 bases; J trimming: 4 bases; junction bases outside the gene matches: 6. The CDR3 coding sequence is TGTGCCAGCAGTTACTCCGGGACAGCTCCGAATCAGCCCCAGCATTTT. This sequence encodes CASSYSGTAPNQPQHF.

This rearrangement joins TRBV30 to TRBJ2-2; 8 nucleotides align to TRBD2. Germline V gene lookup returns CDR1 GTSNPN and CDR2 SVGIG (reference sequence). This CDR3 region has 16 residues. Trimming at V came to 1 base and at J to 7 bases, leaving 11 bases not matched to a gene. CDR3 nucleotide sequence: TGTGCCTGGAGTGGTGGTAGCGGGATGATAGTCGGGGAGCTGTTTTTT. Amino acids: CAWSGGSGMIVGELFF.

This chain uses TRBV21-1 with TRBJ2-1; the D segment call TRBD2 is taken from the table without a DNA check. TRBV21-1 is a pseudogene segment. This CDR3 is 21 amino acids long. The CDR3, as DNA: TGTGCCAGCAGCAAAGTACCCGGGACTAGCGGGAAAATGGTTCTATATGGTGAGCAGTTCTTC. Its protein product is CASSKVPGTSGKMVLYGEQFF.

The chain recombines TRBV2 with TRBJ1-5; 7 bases are a match to TRBD1. The V segment lost 2 bases and the J segment 2 bases; nucleotides outside the gene matches: 0. Per the germline V gene, CDR1 is SNHLY and CDR2 is FYNNEI. This CDR3 has 14 residues. CDR3: CASSEQGGNQPQHF. The CDR3 DNA is TGTGCCAGCAGTGAACAGGGGGGCAATCAGCCCCAGCATTTT.

The V and J genes are TRBV20-1 and TRBJ1-1; no firm D call. V lost 6 bases and J lost 6, with 8 bases in between. The V gene's germline CDR1 is DFQATT and CDR2 SNEGSKA (reference sequence). The CDR3 loop spans 10 amino acids. The CDR3 loop is CSASGAEAFF. CDR3 bases: TGCAGTGCCAGCGGGGCTGAAGCTTTCTTT.